The present T cell receptor (beta chain) was sequenced within a study of blood T cell repertoires in COVID-19. Background on the study: Specimens from acute and convalescent COVID-19 originated in the United States, Italy and Spain. PBMCs, B-cell-depleted T cells, or T cells were the source of the cDNA or gDNA that made up the material.

Enrolment of Seattle patients took place during active infection, and they were followed longitudinally. The V segment lost 2 bases and the J segment 6 bases; nucleotides outside the gene matches: 15. Germline V gives CDR1 LNHDA, CDR2 SQIVND (reference sequence). This CDR3 is built from 17 residues. Methods used by the authors: Estimation of nucleated cell counts was performed using reference gene primer amplification. Profiling relied on immunoSEQ multiplex PCR, and the TCRdb table lists in-frame clones only, not all of them. D and trimming were read from the DNA, whereas the V and J calls and clone size are those reported in that table. The data show fewer than 200,000 clones, with roughly 78% seen just once and around 8.1% held by the top ten.

The V gene is TRBV19, the J gene TRBJ2-7; 8 bases match TRBD2. This clonotype was obtained from a woman between 55 and 75 years old with COVID-19, enrolled during active disease. Sequencing was performed on peripheral blood. The CDR3 loop is CASSIRASGLSRREQYF. CDR3 in DNA: TGTGCCAGTAGTATAAGGGCTAGCGGGCTGTCCCGACGCGAGCAGTACTTC.